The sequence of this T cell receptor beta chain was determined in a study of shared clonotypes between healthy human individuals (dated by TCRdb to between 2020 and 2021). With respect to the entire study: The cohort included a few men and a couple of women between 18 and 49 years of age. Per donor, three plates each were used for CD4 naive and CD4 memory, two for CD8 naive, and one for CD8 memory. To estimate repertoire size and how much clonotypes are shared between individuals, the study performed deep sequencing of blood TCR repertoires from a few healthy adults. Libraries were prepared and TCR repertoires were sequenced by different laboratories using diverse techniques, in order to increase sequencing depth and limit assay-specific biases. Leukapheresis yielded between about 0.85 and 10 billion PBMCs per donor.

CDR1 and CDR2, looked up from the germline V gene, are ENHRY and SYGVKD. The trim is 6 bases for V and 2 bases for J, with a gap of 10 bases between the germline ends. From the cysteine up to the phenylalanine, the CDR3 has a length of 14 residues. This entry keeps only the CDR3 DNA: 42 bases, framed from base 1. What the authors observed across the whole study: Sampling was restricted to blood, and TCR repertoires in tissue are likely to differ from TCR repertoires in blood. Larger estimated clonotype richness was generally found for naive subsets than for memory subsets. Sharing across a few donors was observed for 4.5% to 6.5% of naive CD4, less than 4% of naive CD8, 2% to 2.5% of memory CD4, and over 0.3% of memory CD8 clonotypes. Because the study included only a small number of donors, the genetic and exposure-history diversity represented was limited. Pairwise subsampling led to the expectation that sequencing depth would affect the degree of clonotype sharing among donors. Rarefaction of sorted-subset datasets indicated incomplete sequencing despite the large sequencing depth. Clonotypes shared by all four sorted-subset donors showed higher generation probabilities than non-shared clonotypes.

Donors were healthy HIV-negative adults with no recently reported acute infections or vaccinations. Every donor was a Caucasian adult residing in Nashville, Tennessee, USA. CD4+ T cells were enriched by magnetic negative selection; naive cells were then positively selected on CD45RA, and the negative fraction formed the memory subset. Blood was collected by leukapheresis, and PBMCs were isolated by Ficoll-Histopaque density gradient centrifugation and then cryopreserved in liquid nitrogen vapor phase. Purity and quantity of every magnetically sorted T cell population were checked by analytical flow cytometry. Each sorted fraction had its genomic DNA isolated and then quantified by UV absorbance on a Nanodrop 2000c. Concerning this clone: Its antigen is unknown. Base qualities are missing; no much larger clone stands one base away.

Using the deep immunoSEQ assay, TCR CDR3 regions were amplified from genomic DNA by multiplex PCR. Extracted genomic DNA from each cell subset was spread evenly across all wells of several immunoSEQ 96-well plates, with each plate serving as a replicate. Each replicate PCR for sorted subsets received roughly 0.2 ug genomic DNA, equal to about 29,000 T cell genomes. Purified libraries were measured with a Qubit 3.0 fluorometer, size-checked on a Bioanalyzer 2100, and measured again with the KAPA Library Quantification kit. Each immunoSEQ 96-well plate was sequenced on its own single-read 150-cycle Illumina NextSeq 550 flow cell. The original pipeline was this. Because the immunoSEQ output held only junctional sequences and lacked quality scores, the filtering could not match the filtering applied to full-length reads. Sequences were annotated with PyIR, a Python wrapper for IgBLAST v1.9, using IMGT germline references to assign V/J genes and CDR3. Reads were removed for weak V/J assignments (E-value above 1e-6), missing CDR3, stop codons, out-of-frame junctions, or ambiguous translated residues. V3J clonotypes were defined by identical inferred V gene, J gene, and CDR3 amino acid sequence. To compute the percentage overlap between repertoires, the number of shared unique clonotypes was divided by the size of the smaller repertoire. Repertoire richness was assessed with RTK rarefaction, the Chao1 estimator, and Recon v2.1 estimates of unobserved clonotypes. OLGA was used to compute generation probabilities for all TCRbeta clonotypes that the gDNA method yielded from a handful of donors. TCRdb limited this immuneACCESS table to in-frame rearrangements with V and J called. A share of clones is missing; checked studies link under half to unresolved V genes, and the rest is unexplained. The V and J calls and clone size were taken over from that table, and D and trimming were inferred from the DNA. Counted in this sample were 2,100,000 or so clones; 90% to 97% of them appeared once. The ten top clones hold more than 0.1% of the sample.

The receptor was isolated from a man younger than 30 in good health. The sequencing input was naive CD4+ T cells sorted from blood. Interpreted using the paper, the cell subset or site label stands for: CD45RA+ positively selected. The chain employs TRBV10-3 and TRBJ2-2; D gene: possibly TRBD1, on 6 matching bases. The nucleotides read TGTGCCATCAGGCTACAGGGTAACACCGGGGAGCTGTTTTTT. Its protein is CAIRLQGNTGELFF.